The rows below give T cell receptor beta chains drawn from one sample of a study of T cells in localized non-small cell lung cancer. Produced via immunoSEQ multiplex PCR; TCRdb's table is partial and in-frame only. The sample includes over a thousand clones, 34% of them seen just once. The sample was normal lung tissue next to the tumor, taken before any cancer treatment. These receptors were collected from a woman aged 35 to 75 with stage I lung adenocarcinoma. The CDR3 runs from the conserved cysteine through the conserved F or W.

TRBV25-1,14,CASGERGRTDTQYF
TRBV11-3,14,CASSFSGGDYEQYF
TRBV14,17,CASSPIGTSGRANEQFF
TRBV30,16,CAWATSGGGLTGGYTF
TRBV19,13,CASKPGQGYEQYF
TRBV1,14,CASSQETVGNTIYF
TRBV14,13,CASSQGSGEKLFF
TRBV18,13,CASSPGAYEKLFF
TRBV6-8,15,CASSEYSYSNQPQHF
TRBV4-1,15,CASSQEGRGADTQYF
TRBV6-8,15,CASSEIAGGSYEQYF
TRBV6-8,14,CASSGTSGTDTQYF
TRBV6-8,15,CASSLGTGVNQPQHF
TRBV5-1,15,CASSFGTGGINEQFF
TRBV19,14,CASSLQGYNEKLFF
TRBV12-5,13,CASKAQGNTEAFF
TRBV30,12,CAWIMTNTEAFF
TRBV6-8,18,CASSMGLAGGPSTDTQYF
TRBV19,14,CASSILGRGNEQFF
TRBV9,13,CASSEGLNYGYTF
TRBV6-8,13,CASSDMLSYEQYF
TRBV4-1,16,CASSQDRGRGRETQYF
TRBV4-1,16,CASSQVQSYSNQPQHF
TRBV29-1,15,CSVDQQGAFISGYTF
TRBV11-3,15,CASSSSGTGTYGYTF
TRBV6-8,14,CASSDRGEPDTQYF
TRBV9,14,CASSVVPSSYEQYF
TRBV11-3,15,CASSLSGGLGYGYTF
TRBV9,14,CASSVVPSSYEQYF
TRBV6-8,13,CAISVNNYYEQYF
TRBV19,15,CASSRPGQGSYEQYF
TRBV11-3,16,CASSLGGGASYNEQFF
TRBV9,13,CASSHDKNAEAFF
TRBV12-5,16,CASGIRSASSYNEQFF
TRBV9,19,CASIPLPFTSGGYQETQYF
TRBV6-8,14,CASSYNRDSYGYTF
TRBV12-2,16,CASRIKEGQGHTEAFF
TRBV18,14,CASSPPLAGGAAFF
TRBV11-3,15,CASSLQGTLGNTIYF
TRBV25-1,17,CASSNSPPGQRSGELFF
TRBV30,14,CAWSHLGTGNEQYF
TRBV9,12,CASSTGTGSAFF
TRBV29-1,12,CSGMTGNTEAFF
TRBV11-3,15,CASSRGGNSQETQYF
TRBV19,13,CASSAGVGYGYTF
TRBV18,14,CASSPATGGQPQHF